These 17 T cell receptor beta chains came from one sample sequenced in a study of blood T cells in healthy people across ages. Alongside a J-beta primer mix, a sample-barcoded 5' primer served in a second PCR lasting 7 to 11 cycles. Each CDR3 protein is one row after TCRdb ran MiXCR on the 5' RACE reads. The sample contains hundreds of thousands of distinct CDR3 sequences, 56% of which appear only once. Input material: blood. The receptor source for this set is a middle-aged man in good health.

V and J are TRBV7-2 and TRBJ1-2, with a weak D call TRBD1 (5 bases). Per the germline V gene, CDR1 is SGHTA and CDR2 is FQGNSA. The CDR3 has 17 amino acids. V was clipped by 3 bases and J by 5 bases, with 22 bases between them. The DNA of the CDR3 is TGTGCCAGCAGCTTGGGGTGGAGGGACCTTAAAAAGTATGGCTACACCTTC. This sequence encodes CASSLGWRDLKKYGYTF. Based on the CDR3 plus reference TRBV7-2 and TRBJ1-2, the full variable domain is GAGVSQSPSNKVTEKGKDVELRCDPISGHTALYWYRQSLGQGLEFLIYFQGNSAPDKSGLPSDRFSAERTGGSVSTLTIQRTQQEDSAVYLCASSLGWRDLKKYGYTFGSGTRLTVV.

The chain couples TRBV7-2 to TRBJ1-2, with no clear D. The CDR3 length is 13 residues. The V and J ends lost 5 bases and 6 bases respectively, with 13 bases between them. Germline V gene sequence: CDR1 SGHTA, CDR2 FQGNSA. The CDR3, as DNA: TGTGCCAGCAGCCCGGAGGGATTGAATGGCTACACCTTC. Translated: CASSPEGLNGYTF.

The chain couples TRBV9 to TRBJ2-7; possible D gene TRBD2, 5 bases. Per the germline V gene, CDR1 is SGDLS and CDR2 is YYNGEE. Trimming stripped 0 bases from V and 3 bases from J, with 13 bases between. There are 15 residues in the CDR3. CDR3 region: CASSVDTSEGYEQYF. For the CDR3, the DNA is TGTGCCAGCAGCGTAGATACTAGTGAGGGCTACGAGCAGTACTTC.

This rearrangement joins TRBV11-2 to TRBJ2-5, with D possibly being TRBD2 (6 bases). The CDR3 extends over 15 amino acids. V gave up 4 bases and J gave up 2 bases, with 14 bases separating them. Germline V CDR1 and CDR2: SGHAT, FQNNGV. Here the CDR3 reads CASSSLGGGQETQYF. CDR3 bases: TGTGCCAGCAGCTCCTTAGGAGGAGGGCAAGAGACCCAGTACTTC. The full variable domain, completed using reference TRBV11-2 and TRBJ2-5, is EAGVAQSPRYKIIEKRQSVAFWCNPISGHATLYWYQQILGQGPKLLIQFQNNGVVDDSQLPKDRFSAERLKGVDSTLKIQPAKLEDSAVYLCASSSLGGGQETQYFGPGTRLLVL.

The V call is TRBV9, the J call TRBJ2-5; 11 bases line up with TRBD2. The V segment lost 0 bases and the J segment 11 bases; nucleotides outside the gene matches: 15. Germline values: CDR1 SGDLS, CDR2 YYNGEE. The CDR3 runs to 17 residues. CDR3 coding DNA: TGTGCCAGCAGCGTAGAGGTAGCGGGGGGGTCCTACAATGAGCAGTACTTC. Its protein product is CASSVEVAGGSYNEQYF.

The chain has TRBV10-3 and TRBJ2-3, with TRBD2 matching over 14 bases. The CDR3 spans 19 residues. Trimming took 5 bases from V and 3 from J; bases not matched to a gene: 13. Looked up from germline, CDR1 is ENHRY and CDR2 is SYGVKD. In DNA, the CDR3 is TGTGCCATCAGTAGCTCCTCGACTAGCGGGAGGGCCCGAACAGATACGCAGTATTTT. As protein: CAISSSSTSGRARTDTQYF.

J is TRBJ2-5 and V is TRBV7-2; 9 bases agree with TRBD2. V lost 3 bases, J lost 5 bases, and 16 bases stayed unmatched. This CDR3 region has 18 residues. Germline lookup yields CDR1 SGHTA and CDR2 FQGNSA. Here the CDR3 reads CASSLPRGGGADTETQYF. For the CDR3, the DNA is TGTGCCAGCAGCTTGCCGAGAGGCGGGGGGGCGGATACGGAGACCCAGTACTTC.

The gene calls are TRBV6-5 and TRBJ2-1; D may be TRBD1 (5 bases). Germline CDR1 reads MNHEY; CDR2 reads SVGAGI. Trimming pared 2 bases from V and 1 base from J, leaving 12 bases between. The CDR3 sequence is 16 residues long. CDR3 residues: CASSYGAAGSYNEQFF. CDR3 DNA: TGTGCCAGCAGTTACGGGGCGGCAGGGTCCTACAATGAGCAGTTCTTC.

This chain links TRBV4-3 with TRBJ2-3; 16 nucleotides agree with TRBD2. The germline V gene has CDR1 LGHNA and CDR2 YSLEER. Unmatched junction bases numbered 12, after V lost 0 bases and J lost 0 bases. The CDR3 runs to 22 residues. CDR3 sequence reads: CASSQDLMGLAGGRSSTDTQYF. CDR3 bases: TGCGCCAGCAGCCAAGATCTGATGGGACTAGCGGGAGGGCGTAGTAGCACAGATACGCAGTATTTT.

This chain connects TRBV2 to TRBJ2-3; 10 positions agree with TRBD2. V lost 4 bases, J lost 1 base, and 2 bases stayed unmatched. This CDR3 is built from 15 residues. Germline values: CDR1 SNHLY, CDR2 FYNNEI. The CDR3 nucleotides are TGTGCCAGCAGTGTCCTAGCGGGAGGCACAGATACGCAGTATTTT. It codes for CASSVLAGGTDTQYF.

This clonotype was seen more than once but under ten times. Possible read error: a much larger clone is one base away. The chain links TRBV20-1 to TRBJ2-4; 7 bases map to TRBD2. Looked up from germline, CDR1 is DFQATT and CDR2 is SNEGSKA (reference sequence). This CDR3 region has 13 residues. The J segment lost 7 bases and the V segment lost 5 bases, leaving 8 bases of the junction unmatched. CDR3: CSAGDYPGNIQYF. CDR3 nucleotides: TGCAGTGCTGGGGACTATCCGGGGAACATTCAGTACTTC.

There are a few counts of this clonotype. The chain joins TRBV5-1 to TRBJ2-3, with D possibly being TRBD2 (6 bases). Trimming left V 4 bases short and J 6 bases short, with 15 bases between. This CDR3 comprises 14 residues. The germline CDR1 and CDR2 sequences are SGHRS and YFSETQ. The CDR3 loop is CASSLEPSEDTQYF. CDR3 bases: TGCGCCAGCAGCCTGGAGCCTAGCGAGGATACGCAGTATTTT.

CDR3 DNA sequence: TGTGCCAGCAGCTTAGGGGGGAGGGGCACCTACGAGCAGTACTTC. Its protein product is CASSLGGRGTYEQYF. The chain uses TRBV13 and TRBJ2-7; 7 bases match TRBD2. The CDR3 sequence is 15 residues long. With 0 bases clipped from V and 2 bases from J, the junction kept 4 bases outside the gene matches. CDR1 and CDR2 from the germline V gene are PRHDT and FYEKMQ (reference sequence).

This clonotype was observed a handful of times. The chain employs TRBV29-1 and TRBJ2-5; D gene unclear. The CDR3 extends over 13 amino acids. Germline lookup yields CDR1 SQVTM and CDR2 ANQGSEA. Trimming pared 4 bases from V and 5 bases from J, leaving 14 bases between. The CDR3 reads CSVVVSSRETQYF. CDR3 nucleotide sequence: TGCAGCGTTGTAGTGTCGTCTCGCGAGACCCAGTACTTC.

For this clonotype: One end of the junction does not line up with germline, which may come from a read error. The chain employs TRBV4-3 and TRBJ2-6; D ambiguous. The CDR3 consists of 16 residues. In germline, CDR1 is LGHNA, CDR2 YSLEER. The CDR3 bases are TGCGCCAGCGGCCAAGAGGAAGGGTCTGGGGCCAACGTCCTGACTTTC. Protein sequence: CASGQEEGSGANVLTF.

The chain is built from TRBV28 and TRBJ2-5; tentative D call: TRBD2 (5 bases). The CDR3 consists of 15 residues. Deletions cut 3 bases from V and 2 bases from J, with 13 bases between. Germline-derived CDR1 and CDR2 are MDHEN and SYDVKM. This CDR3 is CASSFNGLAQETQYF. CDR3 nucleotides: TGTGCCAGCAGTTTTAACGGGTTAGCGCAAGAGACCCAGTACTTC.

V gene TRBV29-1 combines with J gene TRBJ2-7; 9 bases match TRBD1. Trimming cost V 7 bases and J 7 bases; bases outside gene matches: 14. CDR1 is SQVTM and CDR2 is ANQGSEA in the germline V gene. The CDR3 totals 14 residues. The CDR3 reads CSGGPGTGPVEQYF. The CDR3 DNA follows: TGCAGCGGTGGACCCGGGACAGGGCCTGTAGAGCAGTACTTC.